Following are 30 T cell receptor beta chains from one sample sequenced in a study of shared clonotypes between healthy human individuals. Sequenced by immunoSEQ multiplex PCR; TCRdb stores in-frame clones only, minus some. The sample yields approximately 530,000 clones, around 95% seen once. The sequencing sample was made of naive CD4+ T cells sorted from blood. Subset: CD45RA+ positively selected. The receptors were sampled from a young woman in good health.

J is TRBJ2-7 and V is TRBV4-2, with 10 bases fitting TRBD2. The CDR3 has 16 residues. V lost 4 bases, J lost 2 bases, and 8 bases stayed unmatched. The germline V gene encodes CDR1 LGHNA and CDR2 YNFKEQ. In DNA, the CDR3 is TGTGCCAGCAGCCGATCTTTAGGACTAGCGGCCTACGAGCAGTACTTC. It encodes CASSRSLGLAAYEQYF.

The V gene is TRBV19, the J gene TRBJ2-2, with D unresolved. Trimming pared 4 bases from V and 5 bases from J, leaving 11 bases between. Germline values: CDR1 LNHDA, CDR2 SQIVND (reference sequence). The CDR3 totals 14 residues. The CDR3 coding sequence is TGTGCCAGTAGTACCCACCTGGGGACCGGGGAGCTGTTTTTT. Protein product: CASSTHLGTGELFF.

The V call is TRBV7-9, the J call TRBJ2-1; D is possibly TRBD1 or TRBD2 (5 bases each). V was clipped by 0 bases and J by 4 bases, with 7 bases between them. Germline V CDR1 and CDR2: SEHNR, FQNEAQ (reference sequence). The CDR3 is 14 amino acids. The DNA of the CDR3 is TGTGCCAGCAGCTTAGCTGGGGGATACAATGAGCAGTTCTTC. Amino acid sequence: CASSLAGGYNEQFF.

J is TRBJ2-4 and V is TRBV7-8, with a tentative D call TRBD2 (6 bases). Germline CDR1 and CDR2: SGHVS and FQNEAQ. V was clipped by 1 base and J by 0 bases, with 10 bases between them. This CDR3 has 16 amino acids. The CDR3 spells CASSLDGGIAKNIQYF. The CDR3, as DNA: TGTGCCAGCAGCTTAGACGGCGGGATAGCCAAAAACATTCAGTACTTC.

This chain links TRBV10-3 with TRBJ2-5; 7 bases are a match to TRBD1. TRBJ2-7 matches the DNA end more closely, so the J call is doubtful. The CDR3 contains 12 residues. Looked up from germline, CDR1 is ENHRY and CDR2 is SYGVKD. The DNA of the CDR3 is TGTGCCATCAGTGGGGACAGCTACGAGCAGTACTTC. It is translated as CAISGDSYEQYF.

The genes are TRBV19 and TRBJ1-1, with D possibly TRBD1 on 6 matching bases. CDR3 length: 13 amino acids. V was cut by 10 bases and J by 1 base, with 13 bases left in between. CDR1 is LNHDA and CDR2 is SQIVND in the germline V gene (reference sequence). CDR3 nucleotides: TGTGCCACACGCCCACAGGGGAACACTGAAGCTTTCTTT. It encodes CATRPQGNTEAFF.

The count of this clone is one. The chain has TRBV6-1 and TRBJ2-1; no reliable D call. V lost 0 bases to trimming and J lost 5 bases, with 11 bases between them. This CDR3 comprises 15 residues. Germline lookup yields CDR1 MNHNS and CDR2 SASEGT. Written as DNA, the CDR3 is TGTGCCAGCAGTGAAGCGCAAACCGGGCACAATGAGCAGTTCTTC. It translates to CASSEAQTGHNEQFF.

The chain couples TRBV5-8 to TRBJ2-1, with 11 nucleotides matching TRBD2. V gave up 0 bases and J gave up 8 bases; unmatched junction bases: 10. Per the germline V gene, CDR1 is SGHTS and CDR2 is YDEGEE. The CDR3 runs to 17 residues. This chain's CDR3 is CASSLGALAGGFDEQFF. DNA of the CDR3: TGTGCCAGCAGCTTGGGAGCCCTAGCGGGAGGTTTCGATGAGCAGTTCTTC.

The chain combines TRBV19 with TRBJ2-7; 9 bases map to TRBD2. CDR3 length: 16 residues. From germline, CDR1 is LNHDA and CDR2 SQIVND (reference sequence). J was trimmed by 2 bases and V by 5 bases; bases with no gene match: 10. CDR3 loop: CASSGRDSGRTYEQYF. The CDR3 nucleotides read TGTGCCAGTAGTGGGAGGGACAGCGGGAGGACCTACGAGCAGTACTTC.

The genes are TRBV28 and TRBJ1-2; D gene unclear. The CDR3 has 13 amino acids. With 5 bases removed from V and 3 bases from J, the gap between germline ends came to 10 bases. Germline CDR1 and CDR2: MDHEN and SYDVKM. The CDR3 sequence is CASSTPSHYGYTF. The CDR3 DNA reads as TGTGCCAGCAGTACTCCGTCCCACTATGGCTACACCTTC.

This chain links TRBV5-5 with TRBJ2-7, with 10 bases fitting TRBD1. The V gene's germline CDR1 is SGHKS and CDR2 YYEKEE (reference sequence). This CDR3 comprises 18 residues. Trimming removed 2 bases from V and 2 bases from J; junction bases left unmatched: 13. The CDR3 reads CASSFKLVGGTGAYEQYF. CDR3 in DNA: TGTGCCAGCAGCTTCAAGTTAGTCGGAGGGACAGGGGCCTACGAGCAGTACTTC.

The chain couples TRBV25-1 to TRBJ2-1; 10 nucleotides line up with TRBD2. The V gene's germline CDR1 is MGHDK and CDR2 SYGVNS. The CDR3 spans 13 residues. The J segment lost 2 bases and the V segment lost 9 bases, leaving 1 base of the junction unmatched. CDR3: CARLAGPYNEQFF. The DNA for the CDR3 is TGTGCCAGACTAGCGGGGCCCTACAATGAGCAGTTCTTC.

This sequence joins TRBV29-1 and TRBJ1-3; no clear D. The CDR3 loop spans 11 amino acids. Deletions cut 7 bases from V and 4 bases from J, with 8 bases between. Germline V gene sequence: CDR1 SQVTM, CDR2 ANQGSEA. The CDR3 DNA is TGCAGCGCACTGACAGGAAACACCATATATTTT. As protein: CSALTGNTIYF.

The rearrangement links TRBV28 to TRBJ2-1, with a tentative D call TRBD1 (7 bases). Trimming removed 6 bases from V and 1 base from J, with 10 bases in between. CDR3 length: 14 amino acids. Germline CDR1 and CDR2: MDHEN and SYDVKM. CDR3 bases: TGTGCCAGCAGATCAGGGGGGTCCTACAATGAGCAGTTCTTC. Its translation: CASRSGGSYNEQFF.

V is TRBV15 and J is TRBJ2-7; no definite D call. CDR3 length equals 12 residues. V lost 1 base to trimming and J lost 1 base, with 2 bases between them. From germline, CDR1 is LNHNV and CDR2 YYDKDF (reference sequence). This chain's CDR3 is CATSRGSYEQYF. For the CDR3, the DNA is TGTGCCACCAGCAGAGGTTCCTACGAGCAGTACTTC. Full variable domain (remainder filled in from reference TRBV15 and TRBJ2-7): DAMVIQNPRYQVTQFGKPVTLSCSQTLNHNVMYWYQQKSSQAPKLLFHYYDKDFNNEADTPDNFQSRRPNTSFCFLDIRSPGLGDTAMYLCATSRGSYEQYFGPGTRLTVT.

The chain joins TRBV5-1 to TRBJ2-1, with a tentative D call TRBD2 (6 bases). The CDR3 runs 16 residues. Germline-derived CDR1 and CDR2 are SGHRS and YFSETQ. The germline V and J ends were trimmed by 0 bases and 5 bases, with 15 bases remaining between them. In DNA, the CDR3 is TGCGCCAGCAGCTTGGGTCCCGGGAGTCCCAACAATGAGCAGTTCTTC. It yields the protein CASSLGPGSPNNEQFF. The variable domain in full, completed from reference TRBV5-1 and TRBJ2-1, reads KAGVTQTPRYLIKTRGQQVTLSCSPISGHRSVSWYQQTPGQGLQFLFEYFSETQRNKGNFPGRFSGRQFSNSRSEMNVSTLELGDSALYLCASSLGPGSPNNEQFFGPGTRLTVL.

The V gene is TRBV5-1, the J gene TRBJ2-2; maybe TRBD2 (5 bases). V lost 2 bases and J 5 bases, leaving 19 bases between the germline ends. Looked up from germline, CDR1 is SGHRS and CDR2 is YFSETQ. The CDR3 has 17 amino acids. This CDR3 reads CASSFGTAGIPTGELFF. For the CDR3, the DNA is TGCGCCAGCAGCTTCGGTACGGCCGGGATTCCAACCGGGGAGCTGTTTTTT.

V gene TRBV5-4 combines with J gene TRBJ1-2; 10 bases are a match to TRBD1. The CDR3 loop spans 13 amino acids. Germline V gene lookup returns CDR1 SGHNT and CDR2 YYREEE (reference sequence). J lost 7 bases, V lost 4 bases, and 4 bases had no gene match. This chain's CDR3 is CASSRQGAGGYTF. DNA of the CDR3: TGTGCCAGCAGCCGACAGGGGGCGGGTGGCTACACCTTC.

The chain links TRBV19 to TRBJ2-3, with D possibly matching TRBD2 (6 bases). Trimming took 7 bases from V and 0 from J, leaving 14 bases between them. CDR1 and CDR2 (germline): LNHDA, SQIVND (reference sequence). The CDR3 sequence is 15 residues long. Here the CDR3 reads CASTDWGTSTDTQYF. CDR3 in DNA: TGTGCCAGTACGGACTGGGGGACTAGCACAGATACGCAGTATTTT.

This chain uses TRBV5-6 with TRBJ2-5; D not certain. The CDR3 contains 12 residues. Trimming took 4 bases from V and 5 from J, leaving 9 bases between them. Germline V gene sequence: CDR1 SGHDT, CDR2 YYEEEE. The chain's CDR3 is CASSVSSETQYF. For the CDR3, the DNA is TGTGCCAGCAGCGTGTCTTCTGAGACCCAGTACTTC. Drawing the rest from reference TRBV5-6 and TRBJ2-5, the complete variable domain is DAGVTQSPTHLIKTRGQQVTLRCSPKSGHDTVSWYQQALGQGPQFIFQYYEEEERQRGNFPDRFSGHQFPNYSSELNVNALLLGDSALYLCASSVSSETQYFGPGTRLLVL.

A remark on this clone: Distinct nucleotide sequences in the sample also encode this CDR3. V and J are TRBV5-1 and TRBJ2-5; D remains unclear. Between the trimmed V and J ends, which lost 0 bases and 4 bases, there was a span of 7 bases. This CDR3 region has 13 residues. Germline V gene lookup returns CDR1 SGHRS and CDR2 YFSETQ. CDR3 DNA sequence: TGCGCCAGCAGCTTGGCCAGAGGAGAGACCCAGTACTTC. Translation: CASSLARGETQYF. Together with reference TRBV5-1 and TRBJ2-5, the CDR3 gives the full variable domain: KAGVTQTPRYLIKTRGQQVTLSCSPISGHRSVSWYQQTPGQGLQFLFEYFSETQRNKGNFPGRFSGRQFSNSRSEMNVSTLELGDSALYLCASSLARGETQYFGPGTRLLVL.

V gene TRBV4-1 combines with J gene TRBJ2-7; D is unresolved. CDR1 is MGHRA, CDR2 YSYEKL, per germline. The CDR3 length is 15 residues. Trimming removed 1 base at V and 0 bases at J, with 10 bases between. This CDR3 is CASSQVWGSSYEQYF. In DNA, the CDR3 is TGCGCCAGCAGCCAAGTTTGGGGAAGCTCCTACGAGCAGTACTTC.

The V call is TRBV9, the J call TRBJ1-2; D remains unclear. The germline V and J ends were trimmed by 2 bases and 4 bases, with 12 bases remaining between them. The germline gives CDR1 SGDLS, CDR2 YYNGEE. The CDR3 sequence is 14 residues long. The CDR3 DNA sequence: TGTGCCAGCAGCGTGGAGGAGCGAGGCTATGGCTACACCTTC. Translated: CASSVEERGYGYTF.

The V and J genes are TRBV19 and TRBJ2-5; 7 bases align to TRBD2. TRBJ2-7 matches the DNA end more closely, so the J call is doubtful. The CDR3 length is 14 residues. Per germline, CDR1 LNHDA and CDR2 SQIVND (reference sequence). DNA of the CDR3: TGTGCCAGTAGTCTAAGGCGGGAGTCATACGAGCAGTACTTC. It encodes CASSLRRESYEQYF.

The CDR3 sequence: CASRVRGLTGKMGEQYF. The DNA of the CDR3 is TGTGCCAGCAGGGTAAGGGGCTTGACAGGGAAGATGGGAGAGCAGTACTTC. The chain links TRBV27 to TRBJ2-7; 7 bases line up with TRBD1. V shed 6 bases, J shed 7 bases, and the junction held 21 bases outside the gene matches. Germline V gives CDR1 MNHEY, CDR2 SMNVEV (reference sequence). The CDR3 contains 17 residues.

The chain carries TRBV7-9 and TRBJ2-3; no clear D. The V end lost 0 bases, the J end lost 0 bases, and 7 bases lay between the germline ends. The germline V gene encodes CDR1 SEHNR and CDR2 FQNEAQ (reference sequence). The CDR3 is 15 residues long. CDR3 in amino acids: CASSLAATSTDTQYF. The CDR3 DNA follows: TGTGCCAGCAGCTTAGCGGCGACTAGCACAGATACGCAGTATTTT. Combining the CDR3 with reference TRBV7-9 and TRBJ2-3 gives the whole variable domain DTGVSQNPRHKITKRGQNVTFRCDPISEHNRLYWYRQTLGQGPEFLTYFQNEAQLEKSRLLSDRFSAERPKGSFSTLEIQRTEQGDSAMYLCASSLAATSTDTQYFGPGTRLTVL.

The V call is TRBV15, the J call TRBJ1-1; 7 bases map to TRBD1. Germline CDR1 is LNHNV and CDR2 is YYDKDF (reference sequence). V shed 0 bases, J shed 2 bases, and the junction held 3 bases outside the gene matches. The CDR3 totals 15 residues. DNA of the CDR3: TGTGCCACCAGCAGAGATCGACAGGGAAACACTGAAGCTTTCTTT. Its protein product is CATSRDRQGNTEAFF.

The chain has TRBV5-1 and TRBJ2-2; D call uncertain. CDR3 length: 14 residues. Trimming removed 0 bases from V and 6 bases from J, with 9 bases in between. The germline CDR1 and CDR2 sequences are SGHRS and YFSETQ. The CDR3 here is CASSLVYIAGELFF. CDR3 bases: TGCGCCAGCAGCTTGGTTTATATCGCCGGGGAGCTGTTTTTT.

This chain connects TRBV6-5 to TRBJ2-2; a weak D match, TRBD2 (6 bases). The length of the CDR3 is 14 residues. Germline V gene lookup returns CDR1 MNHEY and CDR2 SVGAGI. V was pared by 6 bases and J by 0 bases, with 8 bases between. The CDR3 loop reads CASRVAANTGELFF. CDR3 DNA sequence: TGTGCCAGCAGGGTAGCGGCGAACACCGGGGAGCTGTTTTTT.

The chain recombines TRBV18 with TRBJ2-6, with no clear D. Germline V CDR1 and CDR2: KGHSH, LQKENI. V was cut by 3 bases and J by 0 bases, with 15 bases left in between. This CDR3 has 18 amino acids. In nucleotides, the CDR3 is TGTGCCAGCTCACCGAAGACCACCTCGGGCTCTGGGGCCAACGTCCTGACTTTC. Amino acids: CASSPKTTSGSGANVLTF.